These 31 T cell receptor beta chains were all obtained from the same sample, sequenced in a study of shared clonotypes between healthy human individuals. Libraries were prepared by immunoSEQ multiplex PCR; TCRdb keeps only in-frame clonotypes and omits some of them. The table lists fewer than 3 million clones, under 95% of them singletons. The sample was naive CD4+ T cells from PBMCs. Subset specified: CD45RA+ positively selected. All receptors come from a man aged 18-30 years in good health. Some clones in this sample may be carry-over from other donors' samples.

In its sample, this clone was seen once. The chain is built from TRBV15 and TRBJ2-5; D unresolved. Germline loops: CDR1 LNHNV, CDR2 YYDKDF (reference sequence). The CDR3 consists of 17 residues. Trimming stripped 8 bases from V and 2 bases from J, with 24 bases between. The chain's CDR3 is CATEPGTPQENQETQYF. CDR3 bases: TGTGCCACCGAACCAGGAACCCCTCAGGAAAATCAAGAGACCCAGTACTTC.

The V gene is TRBV28, the J gene TRBJ2-6, with TRBD2 identical over 8 bases. Germline V gives CDR1 MDHEN, CDR2 SYDVKM. The J segment lost 0 bases and the V segment lost 7 bases, leaving 5 bases of the junction unmatched. The CDR3 has 16 amino acids. The CDR3 reads CASTPSGHSGANVLTF. The CDR3 DNA reads as TGTGCCAGCACTCCTAGCGGGCACTCTGGGGCCAACGTCCTGACTTTC. The full variable domain, rest sourced from reference TRBV28 and TRBJ2-6, is DVKVTQSSRYLVKRTGEKVFLECVQDMDHENMFWYRQDPGLGLRLIYFSYDVKMKEKGDIPEGYSVSREKKERFSLILESASTNQTSMYLCASTPSGHSGANVLTFGAGSRLTVL.

V usage is TRBV29-1 and J usage is TRBJ2-3, with 7 bases aligning to TRBD2. The CDR3 runs 13 residues. Germline-derived CDR1 and CDR2 are SQVTM and ANQGSEA. The ends lost 7 bases at V and 1 base at J; junction bases unmatched: 5. The CDR3 DNA is TGCAGCGCCCTAGCGGAGGGCACAGATACGCAGTATTTT. It yields the protein CSALAEGTDTQYF.

CDR3 sequence (DNA): TGTGCCAGCAGCTCCTCTAGCGGGAGATGGGCAGATACGCAGTATTTT. Its translation: CASSSSSGRWADTQYF. The genes are TRBV11-1 and TRBJ2-3; 10 bases are a match to TRBD2. CDR3 size: 16 residues. V shed 4 bases and J 4 bases; nucleotides not matched to a gene: 8. Germline V gene sequence: CDR1 SGHAT, CDR2 FQDESV (reference sequence).

This chain connects TRBV5-1 to TRBJ1-1; TRBD1 is a possible D gene (6 bases). Per the germline V gene, CDR1 is SGHRS and CDR2 is YFSETQ. V lost 2 bases to trimming and J lost 1 base, with 15 bases between them. The CDR3 length is 16 residues. The DNA for the CDR3 is TGCGCCAGCAGCTTCAACAGGGTCAGACAGAACACTGAAGCTTTCTTT. This sequence encodes CASSFNRVRQNTEAFF.

Concerning this clone: This sample also contains other DNA sequences that code for the same CDR3. V and J are TRBV5-1 and TRBJ2-5; D call uncertain. This CDR3 contains 11 residues. Germline CDR1 SGHRS, CDR2 YFSETQ. V dropped 4 bases and J dropped 5 bases, with 6 bases sitting between them. The CDR3 protein is CASSLTETQYF. The DNA for the CDR3 is TGCGCCAGCAGCCTGACGGAGACCCAGTACTTC. The full variable domain, completed using reference TRBV5-1 and TRBJ2-5, is KAGVTQTPRYLIKTRGQQVTLSCSPISGHRSVSWYQQTPGQGLQFLFEYFSETQRNKGNFPGRFSGRQFSNSRSEMNVSTLELGDSALYLCASSLTETQYFGPGTRLLVL.

The chain recombines TRBV7-9 with TRBJ2-7, with D tentatively TRBD1 (6 bases). Germline CDR1 is SEHNR and CDR2 is FQNEAQ (reference sequence). The V end lost 10 bases, the J end lost 6 bases, and 28 bases lay between the germline ends. CDR3 length equals 16 residues. The DNA of the CDR3 is TGTGCCACCACCCATTACAGGGAAACTGCCCTTGGCGAGCAGTACTTC. Its protein product is CATTHYRETALGEQYF.

As for this clone: This specimen includes other DNA sequences encoding the same CDR3. V is TRBV9 and J is TRBJ2-3; no clear D gene. Trimming took 0 bases from V and 2 from J, leaving 7 bases between them. This CDR3 contains 14 residues. The germline V gene has CDR1 SGDLS and CDR2 YYNGEE. CDR3 residues: CASSVGGPTDTQYF. The CDR3 coding sequence is TGTGCCAGCAGCGTAGGGGGTCCCACAGATACGCAGTATTTT.

Only one count was recorded for this clone. The chain uses TRBV6-5 and TRBJ2-7; 9 nucleotides agree with TRBD1. This CDR3 is 14 amino acids long. Trimming cost V 10 bases and J 4 bases; bases outside gene matches: 11. Germline-derived CDR1 and CDR2 are MNHEY and SVGAGI. CDR3 protein: CATENRGRKYEQYF. DNA for the CDR3: TGTGCCACCGAGAACAGGGGGCGAAAATACGAGCAGTACTTC.

The table lists this clone with a count of one. J is TRBJ1-1 and V is TRBV5-1; D might be TRBD1 (5 bases). The CDR3 contains 13 residues. V was trimmed by 1 base and J by 6 bases, leaving 10 bases between them. Germline-derived CDR1 and CDR2 are SGHRS and YFSETQ. The CDR3 loop reads CASSLNGAAEAFF. The CDR3 DNA follows: TGCGCCAGCAGCTTGAATGGGGCGGCTGAAGCTTTCTTT.

The CDR3: CAIQGPSNTGELFF. CDR3 bases: TGTGCCATCCAAGGACCGTCGAACACCGGGGAGCTGTTTTTT. The chain recombines TRBV10-3 with TRBJ2-2, with D unclear. The CDR3 has 14 amino acids. Germline CDR1 and CDR2: ENHRY and SYGVKD. Trimming took 8 bases from V and 0 from J, leaving 10 bases between them.

This clone was observed a few times. The V gene is TRBV11-1, the J gene TRBJ1-2; D is undetermined. The V and J ends lost 1 base and 8 bases respectively, with 14 bases between them. CDR3 length: 14 amino acids. CDR1 SGHAT and CDR2 FQDESV come from the germline V gene (reference sequence). The CDR3: CASSLVSGQDGYTF. The CDR3 bases are TGTGCCAGCAGCTTAGTTTCCGGCCAGGACGGCTACACCTTC.

This chain links TRBV18 with TRBJ1-3; 8 nucleotides agree with TRBD1. Germline-derived CDR1 and CDR2 are KGHSH and LQKENI. There are 15 residues in the CDR3. V was pared by 3 bases and J by 2 bases, with 3 bases of the junction left unmatched. The CDR3 region is CASSPADRAGNTIYF. The CDR3 DNA reads TGTGCCAGCTCACCTGCGGACAGGGCTGGAAACACCATATATTTT. Using reference TRBV18 and TRBJ1-3 for the parts outside the CDR3, the full variable domain is NAGVMQNPRHLVRRRGQEARLRCSPMKGHSHVYWYRQLPEEGLKFMVYLQKENIIDESGMPKERFSAEFPKEGPSILRIQQVVRGDSAAYFCASSPADRAGNTIYFGEGSWLTVV.

The chain recombines TRBV18 with TRBJ2-7; tentative D call: TRBD1 (6 bases). The V and J ends lost 6 bases and 4 bases respectively, with 13 bases between them. Germline loops: CDR1 KGHSH, CDR2 LQKENI. The CDR3 spans 13 residues. In DNA, the CDR3 is TGTGCCAGCTCGCAACTACAGGGTTACGAGCAGTACTTC. This gives the protein CASSQLQGYEQYF.

CDR3 nucleotides: TGTGCCAGCAGCACTAGAAAGACAGGGCCCAATCAGCCCCAGCATTTT. As protein: CASSTRKTGPNQPQHF. V gene TRBV28 combines with J gene TRBJ1-5, with 7 nucleotides matching TRBD1. The CDR3 extends over 16 amino acids. Germline CDR1 and CDR2: MDHEN and SYDVKM. V lost 6 bases to trimming and J lost 3 bases; unmatched junction nucleotides: 11. Filled out from reference TRBV28 and TRBJ1-5, the complete variable domain reads DVKVTQSSRYLVKRTGEKVFLECVQDMDHENMFWYRQDPGLGLRLIYFSYDVKMKEKGDIPEGYSVSREKKERFSLILESASTNQTSMYLCASSTRKTGPNQPQHFGDGTRLSIL.

The gene calls are TRBV7-2 and TRBJ2-7; D is tentatively TRBD1 or TRBD2 (5 bases each). The ends were cut back, 2 bases at V and 13 bases at J, with 21 bases in the middle. The CDR3 is made up of 14 amino acids. CDR1 SGHTA and CDR2 FQGNSA come from the germline V gene. CDR3 in DNA: TGTGCCAGCAGCTTACGGGGCAGGCAATCCTCAGCATACTTC. Encoded protein: CASSLRGRQSSAYF. The full variable domain, with the rest looked up from reference TRBV7-2 and TRBJ2-7, is GAGVSQSPSNKVTEKGKDVELRCDPISGHTALYWYRQSLGQGLEFLIYFQGNSAPDKSGLPSDRFSAERTGGSVSTLTIQRTQQEDSAVYLCASSLRGRQSSAYFGPGTRLTVT.

The chain uses TRBV30 and TRBJ1-4; tentative D call: TRBD1 (5 bases). Germline CDR1 reads GTSNPN; CDR2 reads SVGIG (reference sequence). The CDR3 is 15 amino acids. Deletions cut 3 bases from V and 8 bases from J, with 19 bases between. CDR3 in amino acids: CAWRGVAGKREKLFF. The DNA of the CDR3 is TGTGCCTGGAGGGGGGTTGCAGGGAAAAGGGAAAAACTGTTTTTT.

This sequence joins TRBV11-3 and TRBJ1-1, with D hard to call. The V and J ends lost 5 bases and 4 bases respectively, with 8 bases between them. Germline-derived CDR1 and CDR2 are SGHNT and YENEEA. This CDR3 contains 12 residues. CDR3 in amino acids: CASSNRGTEAFF. In DNA, the CDR3 is TGTGCCAGCAGCAATCGCGGCACTGAAGCTTTCTTT.

This rearrangement joins TRBV4-1 to TRBJ2-7; TRBD1 or TRBD2 may be the D gene (5 bases each). The V gene's germline CDR1 is MGHRA and CDR2 YSYEKL. V lost 1 base and J lost 7, with 20 bases in between. The length of the CDR3 is 16 residues. Here the CDR3 DNA reads TGCGCCAGCAGCCAAGTTGCGAGGGGCCCGGGTATAGAGCAGTACTTC. Translated, it gives CASSQVARGPGIEQYF.

With respect to this clone: The identical CDR3 is also encoded by other nucleotide sequences in the sample. The chain carries TRBV4-1 and TRBJ2-3; D uncertain. The CDR3 totals 14 residues. V was cut by 0 bases and J by 1 base, with 5 bases left in between. Looked up from germline, CDR1 is MGHRA and CDR2 is YSYEKL. CDR3 DNA sequence: TGCGCCAGCAGCCAAGATTGGGGCACAGATACGCAGTATTTT. This codes for CASSQDWGTDTQYF.

The rearrangement joins TRBV7-2 to TRBJ1-4; D not resolved. V shed 5 bases and J shed 8 bases, with 12 bases lying between them. The CDR3 is 13 amino acids. The germline gives CDR1 SGHTA, CDR2 FQGNSA. DNA of the CDR3: TGTGCCAGCAGCGGAATGGTGAGGGAAAAACTGTTTTTT. It translates to CASSGMVREKLFF.

This clone occurred once. The rearrangement links TRBV5-1 to TRBJ1-2, with D possibly TRBD1 on 6 matching bases. This CDR3 is built from 14 residues. Germline assignment: CDR1 SGHRS and CDR2 YFSETQ. Trimming cost V 5 bases and J 4 bases, with 15 bases left between them. The CDR3 spells CASSEGGVGYGYTF. CDR3 sequence (DNA): TGCGCCAGCAGTGAAGGGGGGGTCGGCTATGGCTACACCTTC.

The CDR3 nucleotides read TGCGCCAGCAGAGGGACAGGGGGGTTCAGTGAAAAACTGTTTTTT. Amino acids: CASRGTGGFSEKLFF. The rearrangement joins TRBV4-1 to TRBJ1-4, with TRBD1 matching over 11 bases. V lost 6 bases and J lost 7; bases outside the gene matches: 7. The germline V gene encodes CDR1 MGHRA and CDR2 YSYEKL. This CDR3 spans 15 amino acids.

The rearrangement joins TRBV6-1 to TRBJ1-1; D unresolved. The germline V and J ends were trimmed by 3 bases and 0 bases, with 8 bases remaining between them. CDR3 size: 14 residues. CDR1 is MNHNS and CDR2 is SASEGT in the germline V gene. DNA of the CDR3: TGTGCCAGCAGTGACCCGGGGATGAACACTGAAGCTTTCTTT. Translation gives CASSDPGMNTEAFF.

J is TRBJ1-1 and V is TRBV29-1, with a weak D call TRBD1 (5 bases). The CDR3 contains 15 residues. Trimming stripped 6 bases from V and 1 base from J, with 18 bases between. CDR1 SQVTM and CDR2 ANQGSEA come from the germline V gene. The CDR3: CSVALRGAPNTEAFF. The CDR3 region has the DNA TGCAGCGTAGCCTTGAGAGGGGCCCCGAACACTGAAGCTTTCTTT.

V gene TRBV5-5 combines with J gene TRBJ2-5; D perhaps matches TRBD1 (6 bases). This CDR3 is built from 14 residues. Trimming stripped 3 bases from V and 4 bases from J, with 13 bases between. CDR1 and CDR2 (germline): SGHKS, YYEKEE (reference sequence). In DNA form, the CDR3 reads TGTGCCAGCAGCTCCCACCCCAGGGGAGAGACCCAGTACTTC. It codes for CASSSHPRGETQYF.

V usage is TRBV2 and J usage is TRBJ1-5, with D unclear. Germline loops: CDR1 SNHLY, CDR2 FYNNEI. This CDR3 has 13 amino acids. Trimming pared 7 bases from V and 3 bases from J, leaving 10 bases between. CDR3 bases: TGTGCCAGCAATGCCAGGATCAATCAGCCCCAGCATTTT. Translated: CASNARINQPQHF. The variable domain in full, with the rest retrieved from reference TRBV2 and TRBJ1-5, is EPEVTQTPSHQVTQMGQEVILRCVPISNHLYFYWYRQILGQKVEFLVSFYNNEISEKSEIFDDQFSVERPDGSNFTLKIRSTKLEDSAMYFCASNARINQPQHFGDGTRLSIL.

J is TRBJ2-7 and V is TRBV28, with D possibly being TRBD1 (6 bases). The CDR3 consists of 16 residues. Germline V gene data show CDR1 as MDHEN and CDR2 as SYDVKM. The V and J ends lost 7 bases and 6 bases respectively, with 25 bases between them. The CDR3 reads CASKSPGTPARGEQYF. The CDR3 nucleotides are TGTGCCAGCAAATCGCCGGGGACACCCGCGAGAGGCGAGCAGTACTTC.

This clone has more than one count but fewer than ten. Different DNA sequences within this sample yield the same CDR3. The gene calls are TRBV7-9 and TRBJ1-1; D unresolved. This CDR3 region has 13 residues. With 2 bases removed from V and 2 bases from J, the gap between germline ends came to 6 bases. CDR1 is SEHNR and CDR2 is FQNEAQ in the germline V gene (reference sequence). The CDR3 here is CASSLTTNTEAFF. The CDR3 coding sequence is TGTGCCAGCAGCTTAACGACAAACACTGAAGCTTTCTTT.

The chain is built from TRBV27 and TRBJ2-1, with D unresolved. V lost 6 bases, J lost 5 bases, and 32 bases lay in between. The germline gives CDR1 MNHEY, CDR2 SMNVEV (reference sequence). The CDR3 totals 20 residues. In nucleotides, the CDR3 is TGTGCCAGCAGGGCGAGCTACAAACCTTGGTACCAATTGACCCACAATGAGCAGTTCTTC. Translated, it gives CASRASYKPWYQLTHNEQFF.

This clone was seen only once. This chain joins TRBV2 and TRBJ2-7; D is perhaps TRBD1 (6 bases). Trimming pared 6 bases from V and 3 bases from J, leaving 15 bases between. The CDR3 has 14 residues. Germline V lookup: CDR1 SNHLY, CDR2 FYNNEI. The CDR3 spells CASRGDIIGYEQYF. The CDR3 nucleotides read TGTGCCAGCAGAGGGGACATCATCGGCTACGAGCAGTACTTC.